This T cell receptor (beta chain) was recovered during a study of blood T cell repertoires in COVID-19. Overall study: Acute and convalescent COVID-19 specimens originated in the United States, Italy and Spain. PBMCs, B-cell-depleted T cells, or T cells were the source of the cDNA or gDNA that made up the material.

Original analysis: Estimated nucleated cell counts came from reference gene primer amplification. Sequenced by immunoSEQ multiplex PCR; TCRdb stores in-frame clones only, minus some. V, J and clone size were drawn from that table, and D and trimming were deduced from the DNA. This table holds about 350,000 clones, about 89% found once. Seattle's enrolled individuals joined amid active infection and were then monitored longitudinally. Losses at the gene ends were 7 bases for V and 4 bases for J; bases not matched to a gene: 19. The CDR3 is 18 amino acids. CDR1 is SGHRS and CDR2 is YFSETQ in the germline V gene.

This clonotype originated in a woman in her forties or fifties with COVID-19, enrolled during active disease. The V and J genes are TRBV5-1 and TRBJ2-2; 7 bases are shared with TRBD1. The sample was peripheral blood. Here the CDR3 reads CASQRTGFRRGSTGELFF. CDR3 bases: TGCGCCAGCCAGAGGACAGGCTTTAGGAGAGGGTCCACCGGGGAGCTGTTTTTT.